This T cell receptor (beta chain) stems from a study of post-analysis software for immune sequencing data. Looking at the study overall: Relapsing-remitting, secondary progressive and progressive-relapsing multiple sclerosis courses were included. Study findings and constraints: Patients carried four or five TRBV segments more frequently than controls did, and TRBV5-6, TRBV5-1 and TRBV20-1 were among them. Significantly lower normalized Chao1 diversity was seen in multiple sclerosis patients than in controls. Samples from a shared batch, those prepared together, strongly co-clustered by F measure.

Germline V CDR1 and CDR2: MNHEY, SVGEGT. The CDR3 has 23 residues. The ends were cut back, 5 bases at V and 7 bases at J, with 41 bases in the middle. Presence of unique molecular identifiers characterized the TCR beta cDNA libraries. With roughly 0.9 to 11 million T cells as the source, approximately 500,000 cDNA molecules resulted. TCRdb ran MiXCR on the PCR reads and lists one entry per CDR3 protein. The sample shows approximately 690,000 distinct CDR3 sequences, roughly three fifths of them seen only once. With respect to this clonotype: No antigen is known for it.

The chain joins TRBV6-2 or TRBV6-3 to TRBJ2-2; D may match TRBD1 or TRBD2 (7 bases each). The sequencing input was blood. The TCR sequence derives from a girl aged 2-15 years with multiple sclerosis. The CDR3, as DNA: TGTGCCAGCAGTCACAAGACCAAAAAAACCATACCGGGGACTATAGGGGGCAACGGGGAGCTGTTTTTT. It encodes CASSHKTKKTIPGTIGGNGELFF.